These 27 T cell receptor beta chains originate from one sample sequenced in a study of blood T cell repertoires in COVID-19. Only in-frame clones appear in the TCRdb table, and some are missing; sequencing was by immunoSEQ multiplex PCR. The sample yields about 120,000 clones, 85% to 90% seen once. Sequenced material: peripheral blood. Receptor source: a man in his 70s with active or convalescent COVID-19.

The rearrangement uses TRBV6-5 and TRBJ2-7; the D gene is possibly TRBD1 (5 bases). With 7 bases removed from V and 2 bases from J, the gap between germline ends came to 15 bases. Germline CDR1 is MNHEY and CDR2 is SVGAGI. The CDR3 contains 14 residues. The CDR3 spells CASTPRRQTYEQYF. The CDR3 DNA is TGTGCCAGCACCCCCCGCCGACAGACCTACGAGCAGTACTTC.

The V gene is TRBV3-1 (or the pseudogene TRBV3-2), the J gene TRBJ2-1; tentatively, D is TRBD1 (6 bases). This CDR3 has 15 residues. CDR1 is LGHDT, CDR2 YNNKEL, per germline (reference sequence). V was pared by 2 bases and J by 7 bases, with 15 bases between. CDR3 in DNA: TGTGCCAGCAGCCAACAGGCGACAGGAGTAAATGAGCAGTTCTTC. It codes for CASSQQATGVNEQFF.

This sequence joins TRBV10-2 and TRBJ1-6, with TRBD1 identical over 8 bases. The germline V gene has CDR1 WSHSY and CDR2 SAAADI. With V trimmed by 5 bases and J by 5 bases, 5 bases remained unmatched. The CDR3 sequence is 15 residues long. CDR3 DNA: TGCGCCAGCAGTCTCGACAGGGGCAATAATTCACCCCTCCACTTT. This gives the protein CASSLDRGNNSPLHF.

J is TRBJ1-1 and V is TRBV6-5; maybe TRBD1 (5 bases). Looked up from germline, CDR1 is MNHEY and CDR2 is SVGAGI. This CDR3 has 11 residues. V lost 6 bases, J lost 10 bases, and 12 bases lay in between. Here the CDR3 DNA reads TGTGCCAGCAGGAGGCCCCAGGGAGCTTTCTTT. This encodes CASRRPQGAFF.

The chain is built from TRBV7-8 and TRBJ2-5, with 10 bases that match TRBD1. Germline V gene data show CDR1 as SGHVS and CDR2 as FQNEAQ. J lost 5 bases, V lost 6 bases, and 6 bases had no gene match. The CDR3 is 14 amino acids. CDR3 loop: CASSSDRGVETQYF. The CDR3, as DNA: TGTGCCAGCAGTTCGGACAGGGGGGTTGAGACCCAGTACTTC.

The rearrangement joins TRBV7-3 to TRBJ2-5, with no clear D. The CDR3 has 13 amino acids. Germline assignment: CDR1 SGHTA and CDR2 FQGTGA. Trimming shortened V by 5 bases and J by 1 base, and 8 bases separated the two germline ends. CDR3 loop: CASSIALQETQYF. The CDR3 coding sequence is TGTGCCAGCAGCATAGCCCTCCAAGAGACCCAGTACTTC. The complete variable domain, with remaining parts taken from reference TRBV7-3 and TRBJ2-5, reads GAGVSQTPSNKVTEKGKYVELRCDPISGHTALYWYRQSLGQGPEFLIYFQGTGAADDSGLPNDRFFAVRPEGSVSTLKIQRTERGDSAVYLCASSIALQETQYFGPGTRLLVL.

The chain carries TRBV5-1 and TRBJ1-1, with 9 bases aligning to TRBD1. Unmatched junction bases numbered 9, after V lost 3 bases and J lost 0 bases. Germline CDR1 and CDR2: SGHRS and YFSETQ. The CDR3 is 17 amino acids. CDR3 region: CASSSRQGGIMNTEAFF. The DNA of the CDR3 is TGCGCCAGCAGCTCAAGACAGGGGGGGATAATGAACACTGAAGCTTTCTTT.

CDR3 nucleotide sequence: TGTGCCAGCAGTTTAAACAGGGAGAACACTGAAGCTTTCTTT. Translation: CASSLNRENTEAFF. V gene TRBV27 combines with J gene TRBJ1-1; a weak D match, TRBD1 (6 bases). Between the trimmed V and J ends, which lost 2 bases and 1 base, there was a span of 8 bases. Germline V gene sequence: CDR1 MNHEY, CDR2 SMNVEV (reference sequence). The CDR3 is 14 amino acids.

V is TRBV13 and J is TRBJ2-7, with a weak D call TRBD2 (5 bases). Germline-derived CDR1 and CDR2 are PRHDT and FYEKMQ (reference sequence). Trimming took off 5 bases at V and 7 bases at J, with 18 bases between the two ends. This CDR3 spans 14 amino acids. CDR3 in amino acids: CASSPGLLSSEQYF. DNA for the CDR3: TGTGCCAGCAGCCCCGGACTGCTCTCGAGTGAGCAGTACTTC.

A remark on this clone: Sequence at one end of the junction differs from germline and may be a read error. The chain carries TRBV7-7 and TRBJ2-1; D remains unclear. Per the germline V gene, CDR1 is SSHAT and CDR2 is FNYEAQ (reference sequence). The CDR3 loop spans 12 amino acids. The CDR3 nucleotides read TGTGCTAGCAGCCCCCTCTACAATGAGCAGTTCTTC. This translates into CASSPLYNEQFF.

The V gene is TRBV10-3, the J gene TRBJ2-7; maybe TRBD2 (5 bases). The ends were cut back, 0 bases at V and 3 bases at J, with 9 bases in the middle. Germline CDR1 is ENHRY and CDR2 is SYGVKD. CDR3 length: 14 residues. This CDR3 is CAISESRDIYEQYF. In nucleotides, the CDR3 is TGTGCCATCAGTGAGTCACGGGATATCTACGAGCAGTACTTC.

V is TRBV20-1 and J is TRBJ1-1; tentative D call: TRBD1 (6 bases). Trimming removed 3 bases at V and 11 bases at J, with 16 bases between. CDR1 DFQATT and CDR2 SNEGSKA come from the germline V gene (reference sequence). This CDR3 has 12 residues. CDR3 in amino acids: CSASVRGAGAFF. CDR3 nucleotides: TGCAGTGCTAGTGTTCGGGGGGCGGGGGCTTTCTTT.

The V and J genes are TRBV27 and TRBJ2-1; D gene uncertain. Between the trimmed V and J ends, which lost 5 bases and 0 bases, there was a span of 17 bases. The germline V gene encodes CDR1 MNHEY and CDR2 SMNVEV (reference sequence). This CDR3 is built from 17 residues. CDR3 DNA sequence: TGTGCCAGCAGTCCTATGAAGGAGCTCCGCTCCTACAATGAGCAGTTCTTC. It is translated as CASSPMKELRSYNEQFF.

The rearrangement links TRBV15 to TRBJ1-4; 7 nucleotides match TRBD1. The junction had 12 bases not matched to a gene; V was cut back by 3 bases and J by 8 bases. The CDR3 length is 16 residues. Germline V gene lookup returns CDR1 LNHNV and CDR2 YYDKDF (reference sequence). This CDR3 reads CATSSLESGGREKLFF. The DNA of the CDR3 is TGTGCCACCAGCAGCCTAGAGTCAGGGGGACGGGAAAAACTGTTTTTT.

On this clone: At one of its ends the junction is not consistent with the germline gene, which may arise from a read error. The V call is TRBV28, the J call TRBJ2-7, with 10 bases that match TRBD1. Looked up from germline, CDR1 is MDHEN and CDR2 is SYDVKM. The CDR3 is 13 residues long. The CDR3: CASLTGGSNEQYF. The CDR3 DNA is TGTGCCAGCTTGACAGGGGGCTCCAACGAGCAGTACTTC.

This CDR3 is CASSVTVYEAFF. In nucleotides, the CDR3 is TGTGCCAGCAGCGTAACTGTCTATGAAGCTTTCTTT. The chain links TRBV6-5 to TRBJ1-1; D is unclear. Trimming stripped 6 bases from V and 7 bases from J, with 12 bases between. CDR3 length: 12 residues. Per germline, CDR1 MNHEY and CDR2 SVGAGI.

V usage is TRBV11-3 and J usage is TRBJ2-1; 7 bases align to TRBD1. The germline V gene encodes CDR1 SGHNT and CDR2 YENEEA. There are 15 residues in the CDR3. The trim removed 4 bases at V and 1 base at J, leaving 4 bases unmatched. The CDR3 DNA reads TGTGCCAGCAGCTCAAAGGACAGGTCCTACAATGAGCAGTTCTTC. This encodes CASSSKDRSYNEQFF.

The chain employs TRBV19 and TRBJ2-5; D is possibly TRBD1 (5 bases). Germline CDR1 reads LNHDA; CDR2 reads SQIVND (reference sequence). This CDR3 is 13 amino acids long. Trimming left V 5 bases short and J 5 bases short, with 12 bases between. CDR3 nucleotides: TGTGCCAGTAGTGCTCCTGGGGCTGAGACCCAGTACTTC. Translating gives CASSAPGAETQYF.

This chain connects TRBV2 to TRBJ2-7; 9 bases align to TRBD2. The CDR3 covers 15 residues. The germline CDR1 and CDR2 sequences are SNHLY and FYNNEI. The V gene end was trimmed by 5 bases and the J gene end by 0 bases; junction bases not matched to a gene: 5. As DNA, the CDR3 is TGTGCCAGCAGTCCTAGCGGGATCCTCTCCTACGAGCAGTACTTC. Its translation is CASSPSGILSYEQYF.

This chain links TRBV18 with TRBJ1-2; 8 bases align to TRBD1. The CDR3 is made up of 13 amino acids. Germline values: CDR1 KGHSH, CDR2 LQKENI. V shed 5 bases, J shed 6 bases, and the junction held 5 bases outside the gene matches. The DNA for the CDR3 is TGTGCCAGCTCAACCCCGGGACAGGATGGCTACACCTTC. Translating it yields CASSTPGQDGYTF.

The rearrangement uses TRBV7-9 and TRBJ2-7, with a weak D call TRBD1 (6 bases). This CDR3 comprises 15 residues. V lost 3 bases and J 2 bases, leaving 14 bases between the germline ends. The V gene's germline CDR1 is SEHNR and CDR2 FQNEAQ (reference sequence). CDR3 in DNA: TGTGCCAGCAGCTTCGCAGGGGCACCTACCTACGAGCAGTACTTC. It yields the protein CASSFAGAPTYEQYF.

This clone showed up many times. V gene TRBV21-1 combines with J gene TRBJ2-7; no check of the table's D call, TRBD1, against the DNA was made. TRBV21-1 is designated a pseudogene. This CDR3 is built from 15 residues. For the CDR3, the DNA is TGTGCCAGCAGCGACTACAGGGGGATCGCCTACGAGCAGTACTTC. Translating it yields CASSDYRGIAYEQYF.

The DNA for the CDR3 is TGTGCCAGCAGCCCGGGACAGGTTGGAGTTGGCTACACCTTC. Translating it yields CASSPGQVGVGYTF. The rearrangement uses TRBV27 and TRBJ1-2; TRBD1 agrees at 8 bases. This CDR3 spans 14 amino acids. Germline CDR1 is MNHEY and CDR2 is SMNVEV (reference sequence). V trimming: 6 bases; J trimming: 7 bases; junction bases outside the gene matches: 10.

The CDR3 sequence is CATSREWSGTNYGYTF. The CDR3 coding sequence is TGTGCCACCAGCAGAGAGTGGTCAGGCACTAACTATGGCTACACCTTC. The rearrangement joins TRBV15 to TRBJ1-2; D unresolved. Per the germline V gene, CDR1 is LNHNV and CDR2 is YYDKDF (reference sequence). Trimming removed 0 bases from V and 0 bases from J, with 11 bases in between. The CDR3 length is 16 residues.

This clone appeared once. The chain carries TRBV6-6 and TRBJ2-1; D is ambiguous. Trimming cost V 0 bases and J 0 bases, with 9 bases left between them. CDR1 MNHNY and CDR2 SVGAGI come from the germline V gene (reference sequence). This CDR3 is 16 amino acids long. The DNA of the CDR3 is TGTGCCAGCAGTTACTCTGGGCAGAGCTCCTACAATGAGCAGTTCTTC. As protein: CASSYSGQSSYNEQFF.

The chain has TRBV7-9 and TRBJ1-5; D might be TRBD1 (6 bases). The germline V and J ends were trimmed by 3 bases and 0 bases, with 9 bases remaining between them. CDR1 SEHNR and CDR2 FQNEAQ come from the germline V gene (reference sequence). The CDR3 has 15 residues. Here the CDR3 DNA reads TGTGCCAGCAGCTTCGGACAGAGTAGCAATCAGCCCCAGCATTTT. This gives the protein CASSFGQSSNQPQHF.

The V and J genes are TRBV14 and TRBJ1-4; weak D call: TRBD1 (6 bases). The germline V gene encodes CDR1 SGHDN and CDR2 FVKESK. The CDR3 loop spans 12 amino acids. Trimming took 4 bases from V and 8 from J, leaving 8 bases between them. The CDR3 here is CASSRQEEKLFF. CDR3 in DNA: TGTGCCAGCAGCCGACAGGAGGAAAAACTGTTTTTT.